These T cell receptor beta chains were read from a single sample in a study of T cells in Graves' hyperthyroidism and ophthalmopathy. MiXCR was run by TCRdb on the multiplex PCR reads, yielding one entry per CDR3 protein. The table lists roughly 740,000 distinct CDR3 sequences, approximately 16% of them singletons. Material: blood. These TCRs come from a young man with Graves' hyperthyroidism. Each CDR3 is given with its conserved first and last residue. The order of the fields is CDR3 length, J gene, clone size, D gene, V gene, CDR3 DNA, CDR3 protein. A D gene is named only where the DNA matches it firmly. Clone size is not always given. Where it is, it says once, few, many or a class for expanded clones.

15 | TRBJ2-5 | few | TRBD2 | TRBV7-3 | TGTGCCAGCAGCTCCCACCCTAGCGGCCGCGAGACCCAGTACTTC | CASSSHPSGRETQYF
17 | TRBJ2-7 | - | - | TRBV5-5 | TGTGCCAGCACCTTTTTCCCCGACGGGACGGCCACCTACGAGCAGTACTTC | CASTFFPDGTATYEQYF
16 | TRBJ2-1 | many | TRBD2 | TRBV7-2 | TGTGCCAGCAGCGCCACTAGCGGGAGGGCCGGGGGTGAGCAGTTCTTC | CASSATSGRAGGEQFF
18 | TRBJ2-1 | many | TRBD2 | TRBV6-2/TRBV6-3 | TGTGCCAGCCGTAGCGGGAGGGCCCGCGGGAGCTCCTACAATGAGCAGTTCTTC | CASRSGRARGSSYNEQFF
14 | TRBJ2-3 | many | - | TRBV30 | TGTGCCTGGAGTGTGGGGCATAGCACAGATACGCAGTATTTT | CAWSVGHSTDTQYF
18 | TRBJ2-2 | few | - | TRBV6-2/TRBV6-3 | TGTGCCAGCACTACCCCGGCGGGGGCTACGAGGGGAACCGGGGAGCTGTTTTTT | CASTTPAGATRGTGELFF
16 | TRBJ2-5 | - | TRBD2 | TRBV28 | TGTGCCAGCAGTTTACGGGCGGCGGGAGCGTTTGAGACCCAGTACTTC | CASSLRAAGAFETQYF
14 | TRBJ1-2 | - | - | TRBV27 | TGTGCCAGCAGAGAAAACAGGATAGGCGGGGGCTACACCTTC | CASRENRIGGGYTF
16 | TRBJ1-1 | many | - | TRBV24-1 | TGTGCCACCAGTGATTTGCGGCTTGACTTGAACACTGAAGCTTTCTTT | CATSDLRLDLNTEAFF
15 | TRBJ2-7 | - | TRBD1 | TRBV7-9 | TGTGCCAGCAGCGCCTACAGGGGGCGGAACTACGAGCAGTACTTC | CASSAYRGRNYEQYF
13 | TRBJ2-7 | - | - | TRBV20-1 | TGCAGTGCAGGACCGGGACACTCCTACGAGCAGTACTTC | CSAGPGHSYEQYF
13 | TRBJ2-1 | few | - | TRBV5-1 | TGCGCCAGCAGCTTGGCCGTTGGGGAGGAGCAGTTCTTC | CASSLAVGEEQFF
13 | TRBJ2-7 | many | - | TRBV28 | TGTGCCAGCACCGCGGGACAGACCTACGAGCAGTACTTC | CASTAGQTYEQYF
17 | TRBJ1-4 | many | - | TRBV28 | TGTGCCAGCAGTTTAAGAGGGACATATGCAACTAATGAAAAACTGTTTTTT | CASSLRGTYATNEKLFF
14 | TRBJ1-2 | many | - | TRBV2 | TGTGCCAGCAGTGAAGGGCGGACTAACTATGGCTACACCTTC | CASSEGRTNYGYTF
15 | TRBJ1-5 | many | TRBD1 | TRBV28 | TGTGCCAGCAGAAACGCAGGGGGCAGGAATCAGCCCCAGCATTTT | CASRNAGGRNQPQHF
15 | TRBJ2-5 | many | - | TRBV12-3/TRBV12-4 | TGTGCCAGCAGTTTCCGGGGTCAGCCGGGGGAGACCCAGTACTTC | CASSFRGQPGETQYF
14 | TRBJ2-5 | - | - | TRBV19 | TGTGCCAGTAGTACGACACCAAGTTCCGAGACCCAGTACTTC | CASSTTPSSETQYF
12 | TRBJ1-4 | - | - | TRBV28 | TGTGCCAGCAAGTCCGGAGGCGAAAAACTGTTTTTT | CASKSGGEKLFF
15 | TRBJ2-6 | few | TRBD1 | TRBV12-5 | TGTGCTAGCGGGGCAGGGGGCGCTGGGGCCAACGTCCTGACTTTC | CASGAGGAGANVLTF
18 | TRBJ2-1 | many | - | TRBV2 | TGTGCCAGCAGTGAGGGGGCAGCAACCTCTCTCTCCTACAATGAGCAGTTCTTC | CASSEGAATSLSYNEQFF
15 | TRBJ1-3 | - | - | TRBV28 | TGTGCCAGCAGTTTGATAGGGGGCTCTGGAAACACCATATATTTT | CASSLIGGSGNTIYF
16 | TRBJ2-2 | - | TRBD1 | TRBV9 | TGTGCCAGCAGCCCCCCTGCAGGGGGCATAACCGGGGAGCTGTTTTTT | CASSPPAGGITGELFF
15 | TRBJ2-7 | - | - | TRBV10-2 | TGCGCCAGCAGTGAGTGGCTAGGAGCGGGCTACGAGCAGTACTTC | CASSEWLGAGYEQYF
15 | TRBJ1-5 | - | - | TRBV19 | TGTGCCAGTAGTCTCCCAGGGCTGAGCAATCAGCCCCAGCATTTT | CASSLPGLSNQPQHF
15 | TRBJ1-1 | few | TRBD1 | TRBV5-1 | TGCGCCAGTCGGATATCGACAGGGATGAACACTGAAGCTTTCTTT | CASRISTGMNTEAFF
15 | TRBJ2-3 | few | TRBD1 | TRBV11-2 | TGTGCCAGCAGCAAATACGGACAGGCGGCAGATACGCAGTATTTT | CASSKYGQAADTQYF
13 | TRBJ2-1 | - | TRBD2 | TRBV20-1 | TGCAGTGTAGGAGGACTAGCGGGATGGAAGCAGTTCTTC | CSVGGLAGWKQFF
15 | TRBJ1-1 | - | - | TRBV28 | TGTGCCAGCACTCCCCAATTGGGCCTGAACACTGAAGCTTTCTTT | CASTPQLGLNTEAFF
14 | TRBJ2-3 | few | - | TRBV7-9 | TGTGCCAGCAAACTGGGAGGGGGCGGAGATACGCAGTATTTT | CASKLGGGGDTQYF
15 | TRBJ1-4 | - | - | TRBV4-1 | TGCGCCAGCAGCCAAGTCCCTGATGGGGGTGAAAAACTGTTTTTT | CASSQVPDGGEKLFF
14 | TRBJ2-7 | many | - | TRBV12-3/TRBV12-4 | TGTGCCAGCAGCCCGGGGCCAGAGACCTACGAGCAGTACTTC | CASSPGPETYEQYF
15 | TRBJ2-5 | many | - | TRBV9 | TGTGCCAGCAGCGTGGAGACCGGACGGGAAAGGACCCAGTACTTC | CASSVETGRERTQYF
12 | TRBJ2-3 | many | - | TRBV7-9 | TGTGCCAGCAGCGGGAGCTCCGATACGCAGTATTTT | CASSGSSDTQYF
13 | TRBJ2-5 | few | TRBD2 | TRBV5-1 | TGCGCCAGCAGGGGAGGGCCTCGGGAGACCCAGTACTTC | CASRGGPRETQYF
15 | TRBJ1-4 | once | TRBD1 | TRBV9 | TGTGCCAGCAGCGGAACCGGGACAGGGGAGGAAAAACTGTTTTTT | CASSGTGTGEEKLFF
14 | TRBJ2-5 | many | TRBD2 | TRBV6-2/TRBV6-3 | TGTGCCAGCAGTTACACGGGGGGAGAAGAGACCCAGTACTTC | CASSYTGGEETQYF
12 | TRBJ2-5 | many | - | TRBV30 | TGTGCCTGTGCCCTTGGCGGAGAGACCCAGTACTTC | CACALGGETQYF
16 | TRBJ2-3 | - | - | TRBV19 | TGTGCCAGTCAGGTGCGCCACTCTTCTAGCACAGATACGCAGTATTTT | CASQVRHSSSTDTQYF
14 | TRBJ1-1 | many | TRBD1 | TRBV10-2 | TGCGCCAGCAGTGACCCCGGACAGGGTCCTGAAGCTTTCTTT | CASSDPGQGPEAFF
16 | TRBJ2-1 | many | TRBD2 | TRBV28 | TGTGCCAGCAGCCGAGGTCCGGGAGGACCCAAACCCCAGAAGTTCTTC | CASSRGPGGPKPQKFF
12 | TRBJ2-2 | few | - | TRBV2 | TGTGCCAGCAGTGCAGGTGAAGGGTGGTGTTTTTTT | CASSAGEGWCFF
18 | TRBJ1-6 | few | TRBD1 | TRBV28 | TGTGCCAGCAGTTCGGGACAGGGCTCCCTCGTTCGTTATTCACCCCTCCACTTT | CASSSGQGSLVRYSPLHF
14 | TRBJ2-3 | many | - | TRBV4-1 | TGCGCCAGCAGCCAAATGAGTTCAGCAGATACGCAGTATTTT | CASSQMSSADTQYF
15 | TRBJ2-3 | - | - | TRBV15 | TGTGCCACCAGCAGAGATCCGACGGCCACAGATACGCAGTATTTT | CATSRDPTATDTQYF
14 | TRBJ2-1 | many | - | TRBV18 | TGTGCCAGCTCACCAGAGACTGGGTACAATGAGCAGTTCTTC | CASSPETGYNEQFF